The rows below give T cell receptor beta chains drawn from one sample of a study of technical replicates of blood from a handful of donors. The data were produced by immunoSEQ multiplex PCR, yet TCRdb's version contains in-frame clones alone and is incomplete. The table shows 60,000 to 75,000 clones, with around nine tenths occurring only once. Sequenced material: PBMCs. The receptors were sampled from a human donor in good health. Some clones in this sample may be carry-over from other donors' samples. Each CDR3 is given with its conserved first and last residue. D genes are given only for firm matches. Expanded clones are given a class, and other clones once, few, many or no size at all.

V gene	clone size	CDR3 length	D gene	J gene	CDR3 DNA	CDR3 protein
TRBV5-3	-	12	-	TRBJ2-5	TGTGCCAGAAGCTTGAGGAGGGAGACCCAGTACTTC	CARSLRRETQYF
TRBV4-1	once	17	TRBD2	TRBJ2-7	TGCGCCAGCAGCCAACCCCTTCTAGCGGGGGGGCGGTACGAGCAGTACTTC	CASSQPLLAGGRYEQYF
TRBV4-2	-	17	-	TRBJ1-4	TGTGCCAGCAGCCAAGATAGGGCGGGTAACGGAAATGAAAAACTGTTTTTT	CASSQDRAGNGNEKLFF
TRBV6-6	-	14	-	TRBJ1-5	TGTGCCAGCAGCAACGAAGCGGGTAATCAGCCCCAGCATTTT	CASSNEAGNQPQHF
TRBV7-9	once	14	-	TRBJ2-7	TGTGCCAGCAGCTTAATGGCTAGTGTGTACGAGCAGTACTTC	CASSLMASVYEQYF
TRBV7-8	-	14	TRBD1	TRBJ1-1	TGTGCCAGCAGCCGGACAGGGCGGGTCACTGAAGCTTTCTTT	CASSRTGRVTEAFF
TRBV9	-	14	-	TRBJ2-5	TGTGCCAGCAGCGTAGGGGACATAGGGGAGACCCAGTACTTC	CASSVGDIGETQYF
TRBV5-4	-	16	-	TRBJ1-6	TGTGCCAGCAGCTTAACAGGGTCGGTATATAATTCACCCCTCCACTTT	CASSLTGSVYNSPLHF
TRBV7-9	-	15	-	TRBJ1-1	TGTGCCAGCAGCTTAGCGGAGGGAGGGATCACTGAAGCTTTCTTT	CASSLAEGGITEAFF
TRBV7-2	-	13	TRBD1	TRBJ1-2	TGTGCCAGCAGCTCGGACAGGTTCTATGGCTACACCTTC	CASSSDRFYGYTF
TRBV29-1	-	15	TRBD1	TRBJ2-1	TGCAGCGTTGACGCCGGGACAGGGGGTATCGATGAGCAGTTCTTC	CSVDAGTGGIDEQFF
TRBV25-1	-	14	-	TRBJ1-1	TGTGCCAGCGGAGGGGAGGGTTTGGAGGGTGAAGCTTTCTTT	CASGGEGLEGEAFF
TRBV29-1	-	13	-	TRBJ1-2	TGCAGCGCCGGGCCTCAGGGGAACTATGGCTACACCTTC	CSAGPQGNYGYTF
TRBV11-2	-	15	TRBD2	TRBJ2-1	TGTGCCAGCAGCTTAGGACTAGCGGGGCATAATGAGCAGTTCTTC	CASSLGLAGHNEQFF
TRBV6-5	-	15	-	TRBJ1-6	TGTGCCAGCAGTTACCAGACAGGCCATAATTCACCCCTCCACTTT	CASSYQTGHNSPLHF
TRBV6-6	-	16	TRBD2	TRBJ2-7	TGTGCCAGCAGTTTTTTACTAGCGGGGGTCTCCTACGAGCAGTACTTC	CASSFLLAGVSYEQYF
TRBV7-2	few	15	-	TRBJ2-3	TGTGCCAGCATCCCCTGGTGGTTAGGCACAGATACGCAGTATTTT	CASIPWWLGTDTQYF
TRBV6-6	few	12	-	TRBJ1-1	TGTGCCAGCAGTTACCCGTCGTCTGAAGCTTTCTTT	CASSYPSSEAFF
TRBV6-5	-	13	TRBD1	TRBJ2-5	TGTGCCAGCAGACCACAGGGGGCAGAGACCCAGTACTTC	CASRPQGAETQYF
TRBV4-2	-	16	TRBD1	TRBJ2-5	TGTGCCAGCTACGAACCTCCGGGACAGGGGATGAAGACCCAGTACTTC	CASYEPPGQGMKTQYF
TRBV7-2	-	16	TRBD1	TRBJ1-2	TGTGCCAGCAGCTTAGGAGGGGACAGGGCTTTTTGGGGCTACACCTTC	CASSLGGDRAFWGYTF
TRBV15	-	17	TRBD1	TRBJ2-7	TGTGCCACCAGCACCTCCCGGGGGGACAGGGGTCTCTACGAGCAGTACTTC	CATSTSRGDRGLYEQYF
TRBV5-1	-	14	-	TRBJ2-7	TGCGCCAGCAGCCCCCCCTACAGTAGCTACGAGCAGTACTTC	CASSPPYSSYEQYF
TRBV7-2	-	13	TRBD1	TRBJ2-1	TGTGCCAGCAGCTCCGGGACAGGGGGCAAGCAGTTCTTC	CASSSGTGGKQFF
TRBV4-2	-	20	TRBD2	TRBJ2-4	TGTGCCAGCAGCCAAGACCCGGGACTAGCGGGGGGGTGGGCCAAAAACATTCAGTACTTC	CASSQDPGLAGGWAKNIQYF
TRBV4-2	-	14	-	TRBJ1-5	TGTGCCAGCAGCCAAGATCTCACAGGCCAGCCCCAGCATTTT	CASSQDLTGQPQHF
TRBV25-1	-	15	-	TRBJ2-7	TGTGCCAGCAGCGAGGTAGGAGCATACTCCTACGAGCAGTACTTC	CASSEVGAYSYEQYF
TRBV30	-	14	-	TRBJ1-2	TGTGCCTGGAGTCTCCGGGACTCCAACTATGGCTACACCTTC	CAWSLRDSNYGYTF
TRBV15	-	15	TRBD1	TRBJ2-3	TGTGCCACCAGCATAGGGACAGGGGGGACAGATACGCAGTATTTT	CATSIGTGGTDTQYF
TRBV5-1	-	14	-	TRBJ2-3	TGCGCCAGCAGCTTGGGTGGAAACGGGGATACGCAGTATTTT	CASSLGGNGDTQYF
TRBV11-2	-	14	-	TRBJ1-5	TGTGCCAGCAGCTCAGGGTTTAGCAATCAGCCCCAGCATTTT	CASSSGFSNQPQHF
TRBV2	-	14	TRBD1	TRBJ2-5	TGTGCCAGCAGTACAGACAGGGGCCAAGAGACCCAGTACTTC	CASSTDRGQETQYF
TRBV6-5	-	16	-	TRBJ2-1	TGTGCCAGCAGTTACTCGGGACTTAGCTCCTACAATGAGCAGTTCTTC	CASSYSGLSSYNEQFF
TRBV6-1	-	13	TRBD1	TRBJ1-5	TGTGCCATCCGGGACAGTAGCAATCAGCCCCAGCATTTT	CAIRDSSNQPQHF
TRBV7-8	-	13	TRBD1	TRBJ2-5	TGTGCCAGCAGCTTAACAGGGGATGGGACCCAGTACTTC	CASSLTGDGTQYF
TRBV19	-	13	-	TRBJ1-1	TGTGCCAGTAGTGTTTCAACGCGGACTGAAGCTTTCTTT	CASSVSTRTEAFF
TRBV27	-	15	TRBD1	TRBJ1-2	TGTGCCAGCAGTTCGGACAGGTCGCGGGTCTATGGCTACACCTTC	CASSSDRSRVYGYTF
TRBV29-1	-	17	TRBD2	TRBJ2-4	TGCAGCGTTGAAGGATTAGCGGGGGCCGGGGGCAAAAACATTCAGTACTTC	CSVEGLAGAGGKNIQYF
TRBV7-9	-	16	TRBD1	TRBJ2-7	TGTGCCAGCAGCTCTGCTGGGACAGCGAGCCCCTACGAGCAGTACTTC	CASSSAGTASPYEQYF
TRBV11-2	once	15	-	TRBJ2-7	TGTGCCAGCAGCTTAGGGGGCGGTACCTCCTACGAGCAGTACTTC	CASSLGGGTSYEQYF
TRBV4-1	-	16	TRBD2	TRBJ2-2	TGCGCCAGCAGCCAGGGGGGACTAGACCACACCGGGGAGCTGTTTTTT	CASSQGGLDHTGELFF
TRBV20-1	-	11	-	TRBJ1-2	TGCAGCGGTGTTAGCCCCTATGGCTACACCTTC	CSGVSPYGYTF
TRBV19	-	13	TRBD1	TRBJ2-5	TGTGCCAGTAGCGACAGGGGGAAGGAGACCCAGTACTTC	CASSDRGKETQYF
TRBV5-1	-	14	TRBD1	TRBJ1-2	TGCGCCAGCAGCCCCTCGACAGGGGGCATTGGCTACACCTTC	CASSPSTGGIGYTF
TRBV2	-	13	TRBD1	TRBJ1-4	TGTGCCAGCAGGACAGGGAGTAATGAAAAACTGTTTTTT	CASRTGSNEKLFF
TRBV11-3	-	14	-	TRBJ2-5	TGTGCCAGCAGCTTAGTGACAGACCAAGAGACCCAGTACTTC	CASSLVTDQETQYF
TRBV7-9	-	16	-	TRBJ2-2	TGTGCCAGCAGCCAAAAAGGGGGAGGGCCTGCCGGGGAGCTGTTTTTT	CASSQKGGGPAGELFF
TRBV2	-	12	-	TRBJ2-5	TGTGCCAGCAACGCGGAGGAGGAGACCCAGTACTTC	CASNAEEETQYF
TRBV5-1	-	17	TRBD2	TRBJ2-1	TGCGCCAGCAGCTTGGGGCTAGCGGGGAGCTCCTACAATGAGCAGTTCTTC	CASSLGLAGSSYNEQFF
TRBV18	-	15	-	TRBJ1-6	TGTGCCAGCTCACCCCGGGGGGATCGGGACTCACCCCTCCACTTT	CASSPRGDRDSPLHF
TRBV27	-	18	TRBD1	TRBJ2-2	TGTGCCAGCAGTTTATACTCAGGGGGCCTAACGAACACCGGGGAGCTGTTTTTT	CASSLYSGGLTNTGELFF
TRBV7-7	few	13	-	TRBJ1-1	TGTGCCAGCAGCTTAACAGTGAACACTGAAGCTTTCTTT	CASSLTVNTEAFF
TRBV7-8	-	16	TRBD1	TRBJ1-5	TGTGCCAGCAGCTACCGGGACAGGGGCTATGAACAGCCCCAGCATTTT	CASSYRDRGYEQPQHF
TRBV5-4	-	16	TRBD1	TRBJ1-2	TGTGCCAGCAGCTTGGGGAGCGACAGGGTCACCCATGGCTACACCTTC	CASSLGSDRVTHGYTF
TRBV1	-	18	-	TRBJ2-7	TGCACCAGCAGCCAAGCTGGTAGCGGGAGACCCTCCGCCGACGAGCAGTACTTC	CTSSQAGSGRPSADEQYF
TRBV25-1	-	13	-	TRBJ1-3	TGTGCCAGCAGCTCCCTGAGTGGAAACACCATATATTTT	CASSSLSGNTIYF